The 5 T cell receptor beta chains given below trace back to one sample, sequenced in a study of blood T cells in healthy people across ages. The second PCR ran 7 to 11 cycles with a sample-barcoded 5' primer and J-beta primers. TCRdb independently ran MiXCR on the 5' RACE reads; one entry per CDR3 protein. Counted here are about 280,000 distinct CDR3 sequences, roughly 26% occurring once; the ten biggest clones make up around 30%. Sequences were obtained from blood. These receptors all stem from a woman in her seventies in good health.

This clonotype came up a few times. The CDR3 here is CATRTSGSPGELFF. CDR3 nucleotides: TGTGCCACCAGGACTAGCGGGAGCCCCGGGGAGCTGTTTTTT. The chain links TRBV24-1 to TRBJ2-2; TRBD2 matches at 12 bases. Per the germline V gene, CDR1 is KGHDR and CDR2 is SFDVKD. V dropped 7 bases and J dropped 6; count of bases not matched to a gene: 2. The CDR3 covers 14 residues.

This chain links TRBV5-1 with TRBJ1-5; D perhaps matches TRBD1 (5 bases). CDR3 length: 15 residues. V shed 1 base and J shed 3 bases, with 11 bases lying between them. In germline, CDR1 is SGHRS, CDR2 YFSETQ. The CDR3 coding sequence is TGCGCCAGCAGCTTGAAGGCAGGGCTCAATCAGCCCCAGCATTTT. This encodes CASSLKAGLNQPQHF.

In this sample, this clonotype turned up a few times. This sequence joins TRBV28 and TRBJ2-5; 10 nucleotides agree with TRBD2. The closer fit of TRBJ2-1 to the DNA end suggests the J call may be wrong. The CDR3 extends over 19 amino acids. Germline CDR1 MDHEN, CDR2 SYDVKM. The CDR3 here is CASSSRGPASSGSYNEQFF. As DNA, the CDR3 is TGTGCCAGCAGTTCGCGGGGCCCAGCTTCTAGCGGGAGTTACAATGAGCAGTTCTTC.

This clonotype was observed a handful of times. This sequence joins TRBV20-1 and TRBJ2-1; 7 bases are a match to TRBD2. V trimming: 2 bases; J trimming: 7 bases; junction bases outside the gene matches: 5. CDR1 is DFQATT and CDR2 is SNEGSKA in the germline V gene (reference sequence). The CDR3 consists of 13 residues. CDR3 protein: CSARPSGRNEQFF. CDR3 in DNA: TGCAGTGCTAGACCTAGCGGAAGAAATGAGCAGTTCTTC.

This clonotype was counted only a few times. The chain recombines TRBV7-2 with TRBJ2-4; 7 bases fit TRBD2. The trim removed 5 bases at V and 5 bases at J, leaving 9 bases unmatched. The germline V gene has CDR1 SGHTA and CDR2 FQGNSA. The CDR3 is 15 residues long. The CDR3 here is CASSPGGTTQNIQYF. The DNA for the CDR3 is TGTGCCAGCAGCCCCGGGGGGACCACCCAAAACATTCAGTACTTC. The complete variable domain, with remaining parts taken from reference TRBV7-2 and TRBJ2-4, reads GAGVSQSPSNKVTEKGKDVELRCDPISGHTALYWYRQSLGQGLEFLIYFQGNSAPDKSGLPSDRFSAERTGGSVSTLTIQRTQQEDSAVYLCASSPGGTTQNIQYFGAGTRLSVL.